The TCR beta chain under discussion was sequenced for a study of blood T cell repertoires in COVID-19 (dated by TCRdb to the early 2020s). The study in broad terms: Samples covering the acute and convalescent phases of COVID-19 were provided by collaborators in the United States, Italy and Spain. The samples were drawn from two sources: the first 160 participants of the ongoing ImmuneRACE study, and 950 to 1,500 subjects contributed by 6 global collaborators. Nearly every sample came with metadata listing a de-identified subject ID, COVID-19 status, age in years and sex. Deeply sampled blood TCRbeta repertoires from subjects exposed to, actively infected with, or recovered from COVID-19 were included in the dataset. The repertoires were released in a freely available public database meant as a resource for research on the immune response to SARS-CoV-2. The material from the prospective study consisted of cDNA or gDNA derived from T cells, B-cell-depleted T cells, or PBMCs. Where available, HLA class I and class II types were obtained from metadata supplied by the sample provider rather than from assay-based typing.

Enrolling through a virtual design, the prospective study's participants ranged in age from roughly 18 to 95 years and lived across roughly 23 United States geographic areas. In the prospective study, cohorts were assigned on the basis of participant-reported clinical history obtained from a screening survey and a study questionnaire. Exposed participants were defined as having been in contact with someone with a PCR-confirmed or clinician-diagnosed COVID-19 case within 2 weeks of study entry. In the prospective study, mobile phlebotomists collected whole blood, serum and a nasopharyngeal or oropharyngeal swab from each participant. Prospective study participants could optionally give additional blood draws and questionnaires over an approximately two-month period. Before DNA extraction, prospective study blood samples were shipped either frozen or at room temperature. Beyond this particular receptor, the publication reports: The quantity of clinical and demographic metadata differed by source and by participant and was supplied without curation.

A word on this clone: The antigen this receptor binds is unknown. Base qualities are not at hand, and no much larger clone is one base apart.

In the germline V gene, CDR1 corresponds to MGHRA and CDR2 to YSYEKL. Taken from cysteine to phenylalanine, the CDR3 has 17 residues. Only the CDR3 portion is preserved as DNA: 51 bases, with reading frame beginning at the first base. The trim is 1 base for V and 7 bases for J, with a gap of 17 bases between the germline ends. TCRbeta CDR3 regions were amplified from genomic DNA by means of the immunoSEQ Assay, a bias-controlled multiplex PCR. Under the source paper's analysis protocol: The number of nucleated cells in each sample was estimated from the amplification of reference gene primers within the assay. Sequence reads were collapsed and filtered to measure the absolute abundance of every unique TCRbeta CDR3 rearrangement. For each sample, productive Simpson clonality was calculated as the square root of Simpson's diversity index across productive rearrangements. Drawn from immuneACCESS, this table holds only the in-frame rearrangements with V and J called that TCRdb kept. Clones are partly lost; checked studies trace under half to an unresolved V gene and leave the rest unexplained. For V, J and clone size, that table is used; D and trimming come from the DNA. The sample table holds fewer than 350,000 clones, of which 85% to 90% were seen once. The ten largest clones capture 1% of the sample.

The source is a woman in her thirties who had been exposed to COVID-19. The specimen sequenced was PBMCs or T cells enriched from blood (not recorded which). This chain is built from TRBV4-1 and TRBJ1-6; D gene: possibly TRBD1, on 6 matching bases. In nucleotides, the sequence is TGCGCCAGCAGCCAAGCGGACAGCCCCAGTTGGAATTCACCCCTCCACTTT. It translates to CASSQADSPSWNSPLHF.